These 19 T cell receptor beta chains came from one sample sequenced in a study of blood T cells in healthy people across ages. A second PCR of roughly 6 to 12 cycles used a sample-barcoded 5' primer and a J-beta primer mix. TCRdb used MiXCR to reprocess the 5' RACE reads, holding one entry per CDR3 protein. Of fewer than 900,000 distinct CDR3 sequences in the sample, about 34% are singletons; the top ten hold over 10%. The specimen was blood. The receptors derive from a man between 18 and 35 years old in good health.

The rearrangement links TRBV29-1 to TRBJ2-3, with 10 bases matching TRBD2. CDR1 and CDR2 from the germline V gene are SQVTM and ANQGSEA. The CDR3 runs 15 residues. With 4 bases clipped from V and 2 bases from J, the junction kept 6 bases outside the gene matches. CDR3 protein: CSVVSSGGLTDTQYF. The CDR3 DNA reads TGCAGCGTTGTCTCTAGCGGGGGCCTCACAGATACGCAGTATTTT.

This clonotype was found many times. A junction boundary mismatches the germline segment, possibly from a read error. V usage is TRBV7-9 and J usage is TRBJ2-3; TRBD1 might be the D (6 bases). The V gene's germline CDR1 is SEHNR and CDR2 FQNEAQ (reference sequence). The length of the CDR3 is 14 residues. The CDR3 DNA reads as TGCGCCAGCAGCCCGGACAGAAACACAGATACGCAGTATTTT. Its translation: CASSPDRNTDTQYF.

This rearrangement joins TRBV7-6 to TRBJ2-3; the D is unclear. There are 13 residues in the CDR3. Per the germline V gene, CDR1 is SGHVS and CDR2 is FNYEAQ. V lost 4 bases and J 6 bases, leaving 11 bases between the germline ends. CDR3 DNA: TGTGCCAGCAGCTCGGGCCGCAGGGATACGCAGTATTTT. It is translated as CASSSGRRDTQYF.

In its sample, this clonotype was seen many times. CDR3 in amino acids: CASSLASSWFLETQYF. For the CDR3, the DNA is TGTGCCAGCAGCTTAGCCTCTAGTTGGTTTCTAGAGACCCAGTACTTC. The genes are TRBV7-8 and TRBJ2-5; D not certain. The CDR3 sequence is 16 residues long. V was cut by 0 bases and J by 4 bases, with 15 bases left in between. Looked up from germline, CDR1 is SGHVS and CDR2 is FQNEAQ.

This chain joins TRBV12-3 or TRBV12-4 and TRBJ2-5, with 8 bases lining up with TRBD2. CDR3 length: 14 amino acids. V was clipped by 5 bases and J by 10 bases; unmatched bases: 12. The CDR3 DNA sequence: TGTGCCAGCAGTCGCGGGGGGCCGCTAACAGTCCAGTACTTC. This sequence encodes CASSRGGPLTVQYF.

CDR3 in DNA: TGTGCCAGCAGCTTAAATGGTAGGGGAGGCACTGAAGCTTTCTTT. This codes for CASSLNGRGGTEAFF. This rearrangement joins TRBV7-3 to TRBJ1-1; maybe TRBD1 (5 bases). V was trimmed by 1 base and J by 4 bases, leaving 13 bases between them. The CDR3 is 15 amino acids. CDR1 and CDR2 (germline): SGHTA, FQGTGA.

The chain links TRBV5-1 to TRBJ2-2, with D tentatively TRBD1 (5 bases). This CDR3 contains 17 residues. Germline V lookup: CDR1 SGHRS, CDR2 YFSETQ. The V end lost 0 bases, the J end lost 0 bases, and 12 bases lay between the germline ends. The CDR3 protein is CASSLDWIQANTGELFF. Here the CDR3 DNA reads TGCGCCAGCAGCTTGGACTGGATACAGGCGAACACCGGGGAGCTGTTTTTT. Together with reference TRBV5-1 and TRBJ2-2, the CDR3 gives the full variable domain: KAGVTQTPRYLIKTRGQQVTLSCSPISGHRSVSWYQQTPGQGLQFLFEYFSETQRNKGNFPGRFSGRQFSNSRSEMNVSTLELGDSALYLCASSLDWIQANTGELFFGEGSRLTVL.

The chain couples TRBV4-3 to TRBJ2-3, with D possibly being TRBD2 (5 bases). V was clipped by 4 bases and J by 5 bases, with 16 bases between them. Germline CDR1 is LGHNA and CDR2 is YSLEER. The CDR3 covers 15 residues. CDR3 protein: CASSPGNLGRDTQYF. CDR3 DNA sequence: TGCGCCAGCAGCCCCGGGAACCTAGGCAGAGATACGCAGTATTTT.

Many counts were recorded for this clonotype. This chain links TRBV29-1 with TRBJ1-2, with 9 nucleotides matching TRBD1. CDR1 and CDR2 from the germline V gene are SQVTM and ANQGSEA. The CDR3 extends over 13 amino acids. V was pared by 5 bases and J by 4 bases, with 5 bases of the junction left unmatched. The CDR3 bases are TGCAGCGTTTCGGGACAGGGCATCTATGGCTACACCTTC. The encoded protein is CSVSGQGIYGYTF. Filled out from reference TRBV29-1 and TRBJ1-2, the complete variable domain reads SAVISQKPSRDICQRGTSLTIQCQVDSQVTMMFWYRQQPGQSLTLIATANQGSEATYESGFVIDKFPISRPNLTFSTLTVSNMSPEDSSIYLCSVSGQGIYGYTFGSGTRLTVV.

V usage is TRBV6-2 or TRBV6-3 and J usage is TRBJ1-1; no clear D. This CDR3 contains 15 residues. In germline, CDR1 is MNHEY, CDR2 SVGEGT. Trimming shortened V by 6 bases and J by 5 bases, and 19 bases separated the two germline ends. This CDR3 reads CASSTRTLIGTEAFF. CDR3 DNA sequence: TGTGCCAGCAGCACCCGGACGCTTATCGGGACTGAAGCTTTCTTT.

This clonotype was found a few times. The germline gene is not matched at one end of the junction; a read error may be the cause. The chain links TRBV4-3 to TRBJ2-5; possible D gene TRBD1, 5 bases. CDR3 size: 13 residues. Germline V gene lookup returns CDR1 LGHNA and CDR2 YSLEER. CDR3 in DNA: TGCGCCAGCAGCCAAGAGGGGCAAGAGACCCTGTACTTC. Residues: CASSQEGQETLYF.

This clonotype showed up just a few times. The chain employs TRBV4-3 and TRBJ1-2; possibly TRBD1 for D (5 bases). The CDR3 spans 15 residues. Trimming stripped 4 bases from V and 2 bases from J, with 14 bases between. CDR1 and CDR2 from the germline V gene are LGHNA and YSLEER. CDR3 amino acids: CASSPRRGTNYGYTF. CDR3 nucleotides: TGCGCCAGCAGCCCACGTCGGGGGACCAACTATGGCTACACCTTC.

The rearrangement joins TRBV4-3 to TRBJ1-1, with 7 nucleotides matching TRBD1. In germline, CDR1 is LGHNA, CDR2 YSLEER. V lost 0 bases to trimming and J lost 1 base; unmatched junction nucleotides: 8. The CDR3 sequence is 17 residues long. CDR3 bases: TGCGCCAGCAGCCAAGATGTCAGGGGGGAGGGGAACACTGAAGCTTTCTTT. Translated, it gives CASSQDVRGEGNTEAFF.

This clonotype was seen a few times. The chain recombines TRBV7-6 with TRBJ2-5; D is unresolved. This CDR3 region has 14 residues. Germline loops: CDR1 SGHVS, CDR2 FNYEAQ. The V end lost 2 bases, the J end lost 2 bases, and 9 bases lay between the germline ends. CDR3: CASSLRHRQETQYF. The CDR3 DNA reads TGTGCCAGCAGCTTAAGGCATCGACAAGAGACCCAGTACTTC.

This clonotype was counted only a few times. The chain couples TRBV7-9 to TRBJ2-6; 8 bases are a match to TRBD1. The CDR3 contains 18 residues. V lost 4 bases to trimming and J lost 2 bases; unmatched junction nucleotides: 10. Per the germline V gene, CDR1 is SEHNR and CDR2 is FQNEAQ (reference sequence). The DNA for the CDR3 is TGTGCCAGCAGCTCACGAGACAGGGGTAGAACTGGGGCCAACGTCCTGACTTTC. This sequence encodes CASSSRDRGRTGANVLTF.

This sequence joins TRBV7-9 and TRBJ1-5, with 7 nucleotides matching TRBD1. CDR3 length: 15 amino acids. Trimming removed 4 bases from V and 4 bases from J; junction bases left unmatched: 7. Per the germline V gene, CDR1 is SEHNR and CDR2 is FQNEAQ (reference sequence). The CDR3 protein is CASSSTDRKNQPQHF. The CDR3 DNA reads as TGTGCCAGCAGCTCAACGGACAGGAAAAATCAGCCCCAGCATTTT.

The chain joins TRBV9 to TRBJ1-2; the D gene is possibly TRBD1 (5 bases). V was shortened by 0 bases and J by 2 bases, with 11 bases between the two germline ends. This CDR3 is built from 15 residues. Per germline, CDR1 SGDLS and CDR2 YYNGEE. CDR3 DNA sequence: TGTGCCAGCAGCGTAGCTACAGGACCAAACTATGGCTACACCTTC. Translation gives CASSVATGPNYGYTF.

This clonotype has a handful of counts. The chain has TRBV20-1 and TRBJ1-1; 7 nucleotides match TRBD1. Germline V gene data show CDR1 as DFQATT and CDR2 as SNEGSKA (reference sequence). J gave up 1 base and V 4 bases, and 9 bases lay outside the gene matches. The CDR3 covers 15 residues. The CDR3 region is CSAINPGQPNTEAFF. CDR3 in DNA: TGCAGTGCTATAAACCCGGGACAGCCGAACACTGAAGCTTTCTTT.

The chain combines TRBV2 with TRBJ2-1, with D tentatively TRBD1 or TRBD2 (5 bases each). The CDR3 spans 13 residues. Trimming removed 6 bases at V and 8 bases at J, with 14 bases between. Per the germline V gene, CDR1 is SNHLY and CDR2 is FYNNEI. The CDR3 protein is CASRDGTEYEQFF. CDR3 sequence (DNA): TGTGCCAGCAGGGACGGGACCGAATATGAGCAGTTCTTC.